The 28 T cell receptor beta chains listed next were all sequenced from one sample in a study of cytomegalovirus exposure and HLA in healthy donors. 13 Jbeta primers and 60 Vbeta primers were used for the PCR. TCRdb's table, derived via immunoSEQ multiplex PCR, lists solely in-frame clones and lacks some. The table records over 95,000 clones, over 70% of them present only once. What was sequenced was PBMCs. These receptor sequences come from a middle-aged woman in good health and CMV-seropositive.

This clone has just one count. The rearrangement uses TRBV7-3 and TRBJ2-1; TRBD2 matches 10 bases. J gave up 8 bases and V 1 base, and 14 bases lay outside the gene matches. Germline CDR1 is SGHTA and CDR2 is FQGTGA. The CDR3 extends over 18 amino acids. CDR3 sequence (DNA): TGTGCCAGCAGCTTAATATCTGGGGGGCTAGCGGGAGCTGATGAGCAGTTCTTC. It translates to CASSLISGGLAGADEQFF.

V and J are TRBV5-3 and TRBJ2-7, with D maybe TRBD1 (6 bases). TRBV5-3 is classed as an ORF, of uncertain function. V shed 2 bases and J shed 4 bases, with 13 bases lying between them. The CDR3 consists of 14 residues. CDR3 protein: CARSFGTPNYEQYF. For the CDR3, the DNA is TGTGCCAGAAGCTTCGGGACACCTAATTACGAGCAGTACTTC.

This clone was observed a few times. V gene TRBV10-3 combines with J gene TRBJ1-1, with 7 bases matching TRBD1. Germline loops: CDR1 ENHRY, CDR2 SYGVKD. J lost 5 bases, V lost 2 bases, and 5 bases had no gene match. CDR3 length equals 14 residues. The CDR3 bases are TGTGCCATCAGTGAGAGGGACAGCAGGACTGAAGCTTTCTTT. This codes for CAISERDSRTEAFF.

Comment on this clone: The junction differs from germline at one of its ends, possibly a read error. The chain combines TRBV7-7 with TRBJ2-5, with D possibly being TRBD2 (7 bases). The tail of the sequence fits TRBJ2-7 better, so the J call may be wrong. This CDR3 region has 20 residues. CDR1 and CDR2 from the germline V gene are SSHAT and FNYEAQ (reference sequence). This CDR3 is CASSLDRGGGTGFGCYEQYF. CDR3 coding DNA: TGTGCTAGCAGCTTAGATCGAGGGGGGGGAACGGGGTTCGGATGCTACGAGCAGTACTTC.

The chain couples TRBV19 to TRBJ2-7; D not certain. This CDR3 has 13 residues. V lost 9 bases to trimming and J lost 3 bases, with 15 bases between them. CDR1 and CDR2 from the germline V gene are LNHDA and SQIVND (reference sequence). The CDR3 nucleotides are TGTGCCAGGCCGGGTCCTGCCTTCTACGAGCAGTACTTC. It translates to CARPGPAFYEQYF.

To note about this clone: Compared with germline, one end of the junction differs, possibly owing to a read error. This sequence joins TRBV4-1 and TRBJ2-7, with D possibly being TRBD2 (5 bases). CDR1 is MGHRA, CDR2 YSYEKL, per germline. This CDR3 region has 12 residues. CDR3 sequence reads: CASSQETGYVDF. CDR3 DNA sequence: TGCGCCAGCAGCCAAGAAACGGGGTACGTGGACTTC.

V usage is TRBV4-3 and J usage is TRBJ1-2; no reliable D call. V lost 1 base to trimming and J lost 8 bases, with 17 bases between them. The germline V gene has CDR1 LGHNA and CDR2 YSLEER. This CDR3 region has 15 residues. CDR3 amino acids: CASSQGQFGREGYTF. The CDR3 nucleotides read TGCGCCAGCAGCCAAGGACAATTTGGTCGGGAAGGCTACACCTTC.

The CDR3 region is CASSPFPRGTASTDTQYF. CDR3 nucleotide sequence: TGCGCCAGCAGCCCGTTCCCGCGGGGGACCGCTAGCACAGATACGCAGTATTTT. V and J are TRBV4-3 and TRBJ2-3, with TRBD2 identical over 7 bases. The CDR3 runs to 18 residues. Germline lookup yields CDR1 LGHNA and CDR2 YSLEER. The ends lost 4 bases at V and 0 bases at J; junction bases unmatched: 13.

The CDR3 bases are TGCAGCGTTCGTAGCGGGGGGGCGAACACCGGGGAGCTGTTTTTT. Protein: CSVRSGGANTGELFF. The chain employs TRBV29-1 and TRBJ2-2, with TRBD2 matching over 11 bases. This CDR3 has 15 amino acids. V was clipped by 5 bases and J by 0 bases; unmatched bases: 2. Germline CDR1 and CDR2: SQVTM and ANQGSEA.

The V call is TRBV4-2, the J call TRBJ1-1, with D unclear. Germline assignment: CDR1 LGHNA and CDR2 YNFKEQ. V was cut by 0 bases and J by 5 bases, with 7 bases left in between. This CDR3 has 13 amino acids. The DNA of the CDR3 is TGTGCCAGCAGCCAAGACCACACGACTGAAGCTTTCTTT. Protein: CASSQDHTTEAFF.

The chain combines TRBV7-9 with TRBJ1-6, with 8 bases aligning to TRBD1. Germline V gene sequence: CDR1 SEHNR, CDR2 FQNEAQ (reference sequence). This CDR3 is built from 14 residues. The V segment lost 4 bases and the J segment 7 bases; nucleotides outside the gene matches: 3. Here the CDR3 reads CASSSGQANSPLHF. CDR3 bases: TGTGCCAGCAGCTCGGGACAGGCGAATTCACCCCTCCACTTT.

CDR3 sequence reads: CASSQDNWRDRVYNEQFF. CDR3 nucleotide sequence: TGCGCCAGCAGCCAAGATAATTGGAGGGACAGGGTCTACAATGAGCAGTTCTTC. The chain carries TRBV4-1 and TRBJ2-1; 9 nucleotides line up with TRBD1. Germline V gene lookup returns CDR1 MGHRA and CDR2 YSYEKL. V gave up 0 bases and J gave up 3 bases; unmatched junction bases: 9. The CDR3 covers 18 residues.

This sequence joins TRBV6-6 and TRBJ1-2; no clear D. Germline CDR1 is MNHNY and CDR2 is SVGAGI (reference sequence). The length of the CDR3 is 12 residues. V lost 7 bases to trimming and J lost 4 bases, with 10 bases between them. The CDR3 nucleotides read TGTGCCAGCAACCCGATCGGCTATGGCTACACCTTC. It specifies CASNPIGYGYTF.

This chain uses TRBV29-1 with TRBJ2-5, with D maybe TRBD1 (5 bases). The tail of the sequence fits TRBJ2-7 better, so the J call may be wrong. The CDR3 is made up of 12 amino acids. Germline V gives CDR1 SQVTM, CDR2 ANQGSEA. The CDR3 DNA reads TGCAGCGTTGAAGGCGACAGTAACGAGCAGTACTTC. Its translation: CSVEGDSNEQYF.

J is TRBJ2-5 and V is TRBV25-1, with TRBD1 matching 11 bases. V dropped 5 bases and J dropped 4; count of bases not matched to a gene: 6. Germline CDR1 MGHDK, CDR2 SYGVNS. This CDR3 is 15 amino acids long. The CDR3 bases are TGTGCCAGCAGTTCGGACAGGGGGCCAGGAGAGACCCAGTACTTC. This translates into CASSSDRGPGETQYF.

CDR3 in amino acids: CASSIGPGVGGYTF. CDR3 nucleotides: TGTGCCAGTAGTATAGGCCCGGGAGTCGGCGGCTACACCTTC. This chain links TRBV19 with TRBJ1-2; D is undetermined. Trimming removed 1 base at V and 8 bases at J, with 14 bases between. CDR1 and CDR2 from the germline V gene are LNHDA and SQIVND (reference sequence). The CDR3 extends over 14 amino acids.

Only a few counts were recorded for this clone. The V gene is TRBV7-9, the J gene TRBJ2-7; 8 nucleotides line up with TRBD2. V shed 0 bases and J 7 bases; nucleotides not matched to a gene: 11. The germline CDR1 and CDR2 sequences are SEHNR and FQNEAQ (reference sequence). The CDR3 is made up of 16 amino acids. CDR3 nucleotides: TGTGCCAGCAGCTTAGCGAAGGACGGGAGGGCCAATGAGCAGTACTTC. It is translated as CASSLAKDGRANEQYF.

The rearrangement links TRBV7-3 to TRBJ2-2; 9 bases map to TRBD1. Germline CDR1 SGHTA, CDR2 FQGTGA. The trim removed 6 bases at V and 6 bases at J, leaving 5 bases unmatched. The CDR3 is 14 amino acids. The chain's CDR3 is CASSTGGFAGELFF. The CDR3 DNA sequence: TGTGCCAGCAGTACAGGGGGCTTCGCCGGGGAGCTGTTTTTT.

This clone appeared once. The chain combines TRBV5-1 with TRBJ2-3; possibly TRBD2 for D (6 bases). The germline V gene encodes CDR1 SGHRS and CDR2 YFSETQ. The CDR3 sequence is 17 residues long. Trimming removed 1 base from V and 1 base from J, with 16 bases in between. In nucleotides, the CDR3 is TGCGCCAGCAGCTTGTTTGTGGGGGGATATGGCACAGATACGCAGTATTTT. Translating gives CASSLFVGGYGTDTQYF.

In its sample, this clone was seen a few times. The chain recombines TRBV13 with TRBJ1-2, with D perhaps TRBD1 (5 bases). This CDR3 has 14 residues. Germline V CDR1 and CDR2: PRHDT, FYEKMQ (reference sequence). The germline V and J ends were trimmed by 1 base and 1 base, with 7 bases remaining between them. CDR3 sequence: CASSLEGNNYGYTF. The CDR3 DNA follows: TGTGCCAGCAGCTTAGAGGGGAATAACTATGGCTACACCTTC. The full variable domain, rest sourced from reference TRBV13 and TRBJ1-2, is AAGVIQSPRHLIKEKRETATLKCYPIPRHDTVYWYQQGPGQDPQFLISFYEKMQSDKGSIPDRFSAQQFSDYHSELNMSSLELGDSALYFCASSLEGNNYGYTFGSGTRLTVV.

For this clone: Other nucleotide sequences from this sample produce the same CDR3. The gene calls are TRBV30 and TRBJ1-5; possible D gene TRBD1, 5 bases. Germline-derived CDR1 and CDR2 are GTSNPN and SVGIG (reference sequence). The CDR3 runs to 17 residues. The ends were cut back, 0 bases at V and 5 bases at J, with 20 bases in the middle. The CDR3 reads CAWSVGRVSMTDQPQHF. CDR3 bases: TGTGCCTGGAGTGTGGGTCGGGTCAGCATGACAGATCAGCCCCAGCATTTT.

This clone has a single count. The J gene is TRBJ2-1, the V gene TRBV6-4, with TRBD2 matching over 9 bases. CDR1 and CDR2 (germline): MRHNA, SNTAGT. The CDR3 consists of 15 residues. The trim removed 4 bases at V and 4 bases at J, leaving 5 bases unmatched. The CDR3 region has the DNA TGTGCCAGCAGTGCCGCGGGGGGGCCGTACAATGAGCAGTTCTTC. Its protein is CASSAAGGPYNEQFF.

The CDR3, as DNA: TGTGCCTGGAGCCTTCGGCAGGCCGGGGGGGGGACCCAGTACTTC. Amino acid sequence: CAWSLRQAGGGTQYF. The chain is built from TRBV30 and TRBJ2-5; 8 bases fit TRBD2. The CDR3 runs to 15 residues. Unmatched junction bases numbered 13, after V lost 3 bases and J lost 7 bases. Germline V gene data show CDR1 as GTSNPN and CDR2 as SVGIG (reference sequence).

This clone occurred a few times. The rearrangement links TRBV27 to TRBJ2-5; D is perhaps TRBD1 (5 bases). Looked up from germline, CDR1 is MNHEY and CDR2 is SMNVEV (reference sequence). The CDR3 loop spans 13 amino acids. V was shortened by 5 bases and J by 4 bases, with 11 bases between the two germline ends. The chain's CDR3 is CASSGHLGETQYF. The CDR3 nucleotides are TGTGCCAGCAGTGGACATTTGGGAGAGACCCAGTACTTC.

The chain employs TRBV6-1 and TRBJ1-5, with D tentatively TRBD1 (6 bases). Trimming took 4 bases from V and 3 from J, leaving 10 bases between them. The CDR3 is 14 amino acids. The germline CDR1 and CDR2 sequences are MNHNS and SASEGT. CDR3 loop: CASSVTGSNQPQHF. CDR3 nucleotides: TGTGCCAGCAGTGTTACAGGGTCCAATCAGCCCCAGCATTTT.

The chain links TRBV18 to TRBJ2-4; 8 nucleotides agree with TRBD2. The V and J ends lost 4 bases and 9 bases, in that order; junction bases with no gene match: 14. Germline CDR1 KGHSH, CDR2 LQKENI. The CDR3 is 16 residues long. The CDR3 DNA reads as TGTGCCAGCTCACGGTCCGCGGGACTAGAGGGGTCCATTCAGTACTTC. This translates into CASSRSAGLEGSIQYF.

This clone was picked up one time. The chain links TRBV12-5 to TRBJ2-2; the D gene is possibly TRBD1 (6 bases). The CDR3 has 16 residues. The germline gives CDR1 LGHNT, CDR2 FRNRAP. Trimming took 5 bases from V and 6 from J, leaving 19 bases between them. The CDR3 DNA is TGTGCTAGTGGTCCCGGACAGACATCCGGTCCCGGGGAGCTGTTTTTT. Translation: CASGPGQTSGPGELFF.

This CDR3 is CASSYFGTGARYTF. The CDR3 DNA reads as TGTGCCAGCAGTTACTTTGGAACAGGGGCTCGGTACACCTTC. This chain joins TRBV6-6 and TRBJ1-2, with TRBD1 matching over 7 bases. The CDR3 totals 14 residues. J lost 11 bases, V lost 1 base, and 10 bases had no gene match. The germline gives CDR1 MNHNY, CDR2 SVGAGI (reference sequence).